These 21 T cell receptor beta chains were all obtained from the same sample, sequenced in a study of OX40 agonist ivuxolimab in advanced cancers. This table comes from immunoSEQ multiplex PCR, and its TCRdb copy is limited to in-frame clones, with some not included. The top ten hold less than 0.6% of the sample, which has about 60,000 clones, around nine tenths seen once. Sequencing was performed on CD4+ or CD8+ T cells sorted from blood, taken in a trial of the OX40 agonist ivuxolimab. These TCRs come from an adult with an advanced solid tumor such as melanoma, head and neck, liver or kidney cancer.

This clone showed up just once. V gene TRBV5-1 combines with J gene TRBJ2-6, with D perhaps given as TRBD1 or TRBD2 (6 bases each). The CDR3 is 16 residues long. V lost 2 bases to trimming and J lost 0 bases, with 9 bases between them. Per the germline V gene, CDR1 is SGHRS and CDR2 is YFSETQ. In DNA, the CDR3 is TGCGCCAGCAGCTTAGGGGGGAACTCTGGGGCCAACGTCCTGACTTTC. It yields the protein CASSLGGNSGANVLTF.

The J gene is TRBJ1-2, the V gene TRBV6-5; 8 nucleotides line up with TRBD1. This CDR3 contains 14 residues. Losses at the gene ends were 0 bases for V and 3 bases for J; bases not matched to a gene: 0. Germline V gives CDR1 MNHEY, CDR2 SVGAGI. CDR3: CASSYSTGDYGYTF. DNA for the CDR3: TGTGCCAGCAGTTACTCGACAGGGGACTATGGCTACACCTTC.

V is TRBV10-3 and J is TRBJ1-4; D may be TRBD1 (5 bases). Germline values: CDR1 ENHRY, CDR2 SYGVKD. V was clipped by 8 bases and J by 6 bases, with 13 bases between them. The CDR3 extends over 13 amino acids. CDR3 coding DNA: TGTGCCATCTCCCGGGGGGTGGATGAAAAACTGTTTTTT. The encoded protein is CAISRGVDEKLFF.

The rearrangement joins TRBV9 to TRBJ2-5, with 10 nucleotides matching TRBD2. Per germline, CDR1 SGDLS and CDR2 YYNGEE. Trimming took 0 bases from V and 1 from J; bases not matched to a gene: 6. The CDR3 contains 17 residues. CDR3 nucleotide sequence: TGTGCCAGCAGCGTAGTTGATAGCGGGGGGACCCAAGAGACCCAGTACTTC. This gives the protein CASSVVDSGGTQETQYF.

This chain connects TRBV2 to TRBJ2-1; D gene ambiguous. CDR3 length equals 15 residues. CDR1 and CDR2 (germline): SNHLY, FYNNEI. V lost 6 bases to trimming and J lost 5 bases, with 17 bases between them. The CDR3 DNA reads as TGTGCCAGCAGCAAAGCCGGCCTAGGGAACAATGAGCAGTTCTTC. The encoded protein is CASSKAGLGNNEQFF.

The chain has TRBV7-2 and TRBJ2-5, with D possibly being TRBD1 (5 bases). The V gene's germline CDR1 is SGHTA and CDR2 FQGNSA. V was pared by 4 bases and J by 9 bases, with 18 bases between. The CDR3 sequence is 14 residues long. The CDR3 DNA reads TGTGCCAGCAGCTCCCCGAATGCCCAAGGGGCCCAGTACTTC. Protein: CASSSPNAQGAQYF. Full variable domain (missing parts from reference TRBV7-2 and TRBJ2-5): GAGVSQSPSNKVTEKGKDVELRCDPISGHTALYWYRQSLGQGLEFLIYFQGNSAPDKSGLPSDRFSAERTGGSVSTLTIQRTQQEDSAVYLCASSSPNAQGAQYFGPGTRLLVL.

This clone is a singleton in its sample. J is TRBJ2-3 and V is TRBV9; TRBD2 aligns across 9 bases. This CDR3 has 17 residues. Germline V gives CDR1 SGDLS, CDR2 YYNGEE. V shed 0 bases, J shed 4 bases, and the junction held 9 bases outside the gene matches. The CDR3 here is CASSVEGGGAHADTQYF. In DNA form, the CDR3 reads TGTGCCAGCAGCGTAGAGGGCGGGGGGGCCCATGCAGATACGCAGTATTTT. The whole variable domain, filled in from reference TRBV9 and TRBJ2-3, reads DSGVTQTPKHLITATGQRVTLRCSPRSGDLSVYWYQQSLDQGLQFLIQYYNGEERAKGNILERFSAQQFPDLHSELNLSSLELGDSALYFCASSVEGGGAHADTQYFGPGTRLTVL.

The V call is TRBV4-1, the J call TRBJ2-1, with D maybe TRBD1 (7 bases). Germline loops: CDR1 MGHRA, CDR2 YSYEKL. The CDR3 has 13 amino acids. V was clipped by 3 bases and J by 9 bases, with 12 bases between them. The CDR3 here is CASSQGGQVEQFF. The CDR3 coding sequence is TGCGCCAGCAGCCAGGGAGGACAGGTTGAGCAGTTCTTC.

This sequence joins TRBV18 and TRBJ2-3; D might be TRBD1 (6 bases). V was pared by 3 bases and J by 0 bases, with 13 bases between. This CDR3 contains 16 residues. Germline V CDR1 and CDR2: KGHSH, LQKENI. CDR3 in amino acids: CASSPGQTISTDTQYF. CDR3 sequence (DNA): TGTGCCAGCTCACCGGGACAAACTATAAGCACAGATACGCAGTATTTT.

The rearrangement uses TRBV6-6 and TRBJ1-4, with D perhaps matching TRBD1 (6 bases). Per the germline V gene, CDR1 is MNHNY and CDR2 is SVGAGI (reference sequence). V was cut by 4 bases and J by 5 bases, with 11 bases left in between. The CDR3 loop spans 14 amino acids. This CDR3 is CASSSRGGNEKLFF. In nucleotides, the CDR3 is TGTGCCAGCAGTTCCCGAGGGGGGAATGAAAAACTGTTTTTT.

The V and J genes are TRBV4-3 and TRBJ1-4; TRBD1 matches 9 bases. V shed 3 bases and J 7 bases; nucleotides not matched to a gene: 3. Germline V gives CDR1 LGHNA, CDR2 YSLEER. The CDR3 length is 14 residues. The CDR3 spells CASSQGQGAEKLFF. The CDR3 nucleotides are TGCGCCAGCAGCCAGGGACAGGGAGCTGAAAAACTGTTTTTT.

The rearrangement joins TRBV7-6 to TRBJ2-7, with a weak D call TRBD2 (6 bases). From germline, CDR1 is SGHVS and CDR2 FNYEAQ. The V end was cut by 5 bases, the J end by 2 bases, with 28 bases between. The CDR3 sequence is 19 residues long. The CDR3, as DNA: TGTGCCAGCAGCCCCTTTCGGGTCCAGCAAGCGGGTAGCCCCTACGAGCAGTACTTC. Translation: CASSPFRVQQAGSPYEQYF.

This chain joins TRBV10-3 and TRBJ2-7; 10 positions agree with TRBD2. The V segment lost 3 bases and the J segment 2 bases; nucleotides outside the gene matches: 10. The CDR3 has 17 amino acids. Per germline, CDR1 ENHRY and CDR2 SYGVKD. The CDR3 sequence: CAISDRTGSGRAYEQYF. The CDR3 bases are TGTGCCATCAGTGACCGCACCGGCAGCGGGAGGGCCTACGAGCAGTACTTC.

This clone appeared a few times. The chain couples TRBV29-1 to TRBJ2-1; 7 positions agree with TRBD2. Trimming at V came to 5 bases and at J to 3 bases, leaving 4 bases not matched to a gene. The CDR3 is 13 residues long. Germline CDR1 is SQVTM and CDR2 is ANQGSEA. The CDR3 loop is CSVSGGSYNEQFF. Written as DNA, the CDR3 is TGCAGCGTTTCGGGCGGGAGCTACAATGAGCAGTTCTTC.

The CDR3 DNA is TGTGCCAGCAGTGAGTTTTGGGACCCTAATAATTCACCCCTCCACTTT. This encodes CASSEFWDPNNSPLHF. This chain links TRBV2 with TRBJ1-6; weak D call: TRBD1 (5 bases). The CDR3 contains 16 residues. V shed 3 bases and J shed 5 bases, with 14 bases lying between them. Germline CDR1 and CDR2: SNHLY and FYNNEI. Variable domain in full (rest from reference TRBV2 and TRBJ1-6): EPEVTQTPSHQVTQMGQEVILRCVPISNHLYFYWYRQILGQKVEFLVSFYNNEISEKSEIFDDQFSVERPDGSNFTLKIRSTKLEDSAMYFCASSEFWDPNNSPLHFGNGTRLTVT.

The chain couples TRBV2 to TRBJ2-7; D not resolved. Germline CDR1 is SNHLY and CDR2 is FYNNEI. The CDR3 has 15 amino acids. V lost 1 base and J 1 base, leaving 11 bases between the germline ends. The CDR3 bases are TGTGCCAGCAGTGAAGGGCGGCTGCGGTCCTACGAGCAGTACTTC. Protein: CASSEGRLRSYEQYF. Filled out from reference TRBV2 and TRBJ2-7, the complete variable domain reads EPEVTQTPSHQVTQMGQEVILRCVPISNHLYFYWYRQILGQKVEFLVSFYNNEISEKSEIFDDQFSVERPDGSNFTLKIRSTKLEDSAMYFCASSEGRLRSYEQYFGPGTRLTVT.

This clone has just one count. The chain recombines TRBV21-1 with TRBJ1-3. TRBV21-1 is tagged as a pseudogene. The CDR3 loop spans 16 amino acids. The CDR3 coding sequence is TGTGCCAGCAGCAAAGTTCGGGGGGCAGCTGGAAACACCATATATTTT. This gives the protein CASSKVRGAAGNTIYF.

The chain carries TRBV27 and TRBJ2-3, with D unclear. The germline gives CDR1 MNHEY, CDR2 SMNVEV (reference sequence). V lost 5 bases and J 3 bases, leaving 12 bases between the germline ends. This CDR3 contains 14 residues. The CDR3 DNA follows: TGTGCCAGCAGTATCGGACGTCAGACAGATACGCAGTATTTT. Its translation is CASSIGRQTDTQYF.

J is TRBJ1-5 and V is TRBV28; possible D gene TRBD1, 5 bases. V gave up 6 bases and J gave up 2 bases, with 14 bases separating them. CDR1 and CDR2 (germline): MDHEN, SYDVKM. The CDR3 is 15 amino acids. CDR3 DNA: TGTGCCAGCAGGAAAGGAGGGGTCGGCAATCAGCCCCAGCATTTT. It translates to CASRKGGVGNQPQHF.

V and J are TRBV5-6 and TRBJ2-1; 8 nucleotides match TRBD2. V lost 1 base and J lost 6; bases outside the gene matches: 6. This CDR3 region has 15 residues. Germline assignment: CDR1 SGHDT and CDR2 YYEEEE. CDR3 region: CASSLPGGPGNEQFF. The DNA for the CDR3 is TGTGCCAGCAGCTTGCCGGGAGGGCCGGGCAATGAGCAGTTCTTC.

The chain links TRBV30 to TRBJ2-7, with D perhaps matching TRBD1 (5 bases). The germline CDR1 and CDR2 sequences are GTSNPN and SVGIG (reference sequence). The CDR3 spans 14 residues. With 4 bases removed from V and 1 base from J, the gap between germline ends came to 14 bases. The CDR3 DNA reads as TGTGCCTGGACCAATGACAGACCATCCTACGAGCAGTACTTC. The encoded protein is CAWTNDRPSYEQYF. The full variable domain, with the rest looked up from reference TRBV30 and TRBJ2-7, is SQTIHQWPATLVQPVGSPLSLECTVEGTSNPNLYWYRQAAGRGLQLLFYSVGIGQISSEVPQNLSASRPQDRQFILSSKKLLLSDSGFYLCAWTNDRPSYEQYFGPGTRLTVT.